The T cell receptor beta chain described here comes from a study of OX40 agonist ivuxolimab in advanced cancers. Describing the broader study: Ivuxolimab, which targeted the costimulatory receptor OX40 (CD134), was an agonistic, fully human IgG2 monoclonal antibody. Intravenous ivuxolimab was administered to patients every 2 weeks at six dose levels: 0.01, 0.1, 0.3, 1.5, 3 and 10 mg/kg. Of the approximately 50 dose-escalation patients, hepatocellular carcinoma was present in about 20, melanoma in roughly 15, renal cell carcinoma in 9 and head and neck cancer in 9. In the dose-escalation cohort, nearly 85% of patients were male, and the mean age was 60 years with a range of about 20 to 80. Prior anti-PD-1, anti-PD-L1 or anti-CTLA-4 therapy was permitted, and checkpoint inhibitors had been received by 40% to 50% of dose-escalation patients. Partial responses occurred in three dose-escalation patients: two with cutaneous melanoma and one with hepatocellular carcinoma. The purpose of peripheral TCRbeta sequencing was to test whether ivuxolimab changed TCR sequence diversity and led to clonal T-cell expansion. The paper describes the monotherapy dose-escalation part (N of about 52 patients) of the phase I trial of ivuxolimab.

Including cysteine and phenylalanine, the CDR3 has 18 amino acids. Just the 54-base CDR3 DNA is kept, in frame starting at base 1. Genomic DNA was isolated from the sorted cells so that the TCRbeta CDR3 region could be sequenced. The immunoSEQ Assay was used for sequencing of TCRbeta CDR3 regions. The immuneACCESS repertoire file appears here via TCRdb, limited to in-frame rearrangements. These files lack a portion of the clones; in checked studies, under half of the deficit traces to unresolved V genes, and the cause of the others is not known. The sample table contains approximately 82,000 clones; only one count was recorded for 89% of them. The ten largest clonotypes hold more than 8.5% of the sample. As concerns this clone: Its antigen is still unknown. Base qualities were left out, and no much larger clone turns up one base away.

Patients with a history of autoimmune disease or receiving systemic immunosuppression were excluded from the trial. Peripheral blood for TCR sequencing was collected from all dose cohorts at baseline, on cycle 4 day 1, and on cycle 7 day 1. Samples were obtained from an open-label, multicenter, first-in-human phase I dose-escalation trial of ivuxolimab. The trial enrolled adults with locally advanced or metastatic head and neck squamous cell, hepatocellular, melanoma or renal cell carcinoma. Before TCR sequencing, CD4+ T cells and CD8+ T cells from peripheral blood were sorted into separate populations. Beyond this particular receptor, the publication reports: At doses of 0.1 to 3.0 mg/kg, clonal expansion of both CD4+ and CD8+ T cells in blood was seen between baseline and week 6. The antigen specificity of the peripheral T cells that underwent clonal expansion was not determined. After ivuxolimab, CD8+ T cells had more expanded clones than CD4+ T cells on average. In the 0.1-3.0 mg/kg groups, partial responders had among the lowest normalized peripheral clonal expansion, particularly in CD8+ T cells. Low levels of normalized T-cell clonal expansion were also shown by some nonresponding patients.

The sample consisted of CD4+ or CD8+ T cells sorted from blood, taken in a trial of the OX40 agonist ivuxolimab. The source of this sequence is an adult with an advanced solid tumor such as melanoma, head and neck, liver or kidney cancer. Recombination joined TRBV21-1 with TRBJ1-3; the table's D call of TRBD1 was not tested on the DNA. TRBV21-1 is a pseudogene locus. CDR3 loop: CASSKGWAPVVSGNTIYF. The nucleotides read TGTGCCAGCAGCAAAGGTTGGGCCCCAGTTGTCTCTGGAAACACCATATATTTT.